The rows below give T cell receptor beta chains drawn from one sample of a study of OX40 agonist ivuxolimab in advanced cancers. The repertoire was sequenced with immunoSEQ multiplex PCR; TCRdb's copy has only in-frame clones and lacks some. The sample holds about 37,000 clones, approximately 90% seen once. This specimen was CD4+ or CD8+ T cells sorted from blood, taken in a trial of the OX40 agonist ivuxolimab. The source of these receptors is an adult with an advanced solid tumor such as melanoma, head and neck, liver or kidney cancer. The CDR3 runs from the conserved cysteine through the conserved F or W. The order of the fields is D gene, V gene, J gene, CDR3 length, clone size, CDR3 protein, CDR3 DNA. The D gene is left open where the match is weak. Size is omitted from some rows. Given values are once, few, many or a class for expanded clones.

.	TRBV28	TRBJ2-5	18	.	CASSFRGGLAGAGETQYF	TGTGCCAGCAGTTTCCGAGGGGGATTGGCGGGAGCAGGGGAGACCCAGTACTTC
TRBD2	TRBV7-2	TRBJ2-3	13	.	CASSQGLGIEQYF	TGTGCCAGCAGCCAGGGACTAGGGATTGAGCAGTATTTT
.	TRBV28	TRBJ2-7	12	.	CASSFGRYEQYF	TGTGCCAGCAGTTTCGGTCGCTACGAGCAGTACTTC
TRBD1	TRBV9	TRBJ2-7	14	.	CASTTGQHSYEQYF	TGTGCCAGCACGACAGGGCAACACTCCTACGAGCAGTACTTC
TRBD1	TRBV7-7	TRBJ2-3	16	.	CASSPGQGAPTDTQYF	TGTGCCAGCAGCCCTGGACAGGGGGCGCCCACAGATACGCAGTATTTT
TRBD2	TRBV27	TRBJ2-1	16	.	CASSLGTSGRGNEQFF	TGTGCCAGCAGTTTAGGGACTAGCGGGAGAGGGAATGAGCAGTTCTTC
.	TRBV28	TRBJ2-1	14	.	CASSPASSYNEQFF	TGTGCCAGCAGCCCCGCGAGCTCCTACAATGAGCAGTTCTTC
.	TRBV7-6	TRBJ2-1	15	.	CASSLNGGSRNEQFF	TGTGCCAGCAGCTTAAATGGGGGGAGCAGGAATGAGCAGTTCTTC
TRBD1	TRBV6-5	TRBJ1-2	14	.	CASRWTGSNYGYTF	TGTGCCAGCAGGTGGACAGGTTCTAACTATGGCTACACCTTC
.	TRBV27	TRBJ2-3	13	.	CASSLMGPDTQYF	TGTGCCAGCAGTTTAATGGGGCCAGATACGCAGTATTTT
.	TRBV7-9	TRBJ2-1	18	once	CASSLAGPSRGIYNEQFF	TGTGCCAGCAGCTTAGCGGGACCCTCACGAGGGATTTACAATGAGCAGTTCTTC
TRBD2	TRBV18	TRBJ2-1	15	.	CASSQTSARRDEQFF	TGTGCCAGCTCACAGACTAGCGCCCGTCGGGATGAGCAGTTCTTC
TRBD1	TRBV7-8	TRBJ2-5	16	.	CASSLAGTGGVETQYF	TGTGCCAGCAGCTTAGCTGGGACAGGGGGTGTCGAGACCCAGTACTTC
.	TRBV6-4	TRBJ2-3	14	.	CASSAAASTDTQYF	TGTGCCAGCAGTGCGGCAGCTAGCACAGATACGCAGTATTTT
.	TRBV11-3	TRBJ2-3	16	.	CASSPGGRGDTDTQYF	TGTGCCAGCAGCCCCGGAGGGCGGGGTGATACAGATACGCAGTATTTT
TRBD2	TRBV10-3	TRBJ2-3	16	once	CAISGLAEPGGDTQYF	TGTGCCATCAGTGGACTAGCGGAACCTGGGGGAGATACGCAGTATTTT
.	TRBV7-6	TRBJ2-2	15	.	CASSFTGTRLGELFF	TGTGCCAGCAGCTTTACCGGGACCCGTTTAGGGGAGCTGTTTTTT
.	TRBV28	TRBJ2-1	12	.	CASTPGDDEQFF	TGTGCCAGCACCCCCGGGGACGATGAGCAGTTCTTC
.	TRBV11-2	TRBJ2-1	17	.	CASSLVAGWSSWNEQFF	TGTGCCAGCAGCTTAGTGGCGGGTTGGTCTAGTTGGAACGAGCAGTTCTTC
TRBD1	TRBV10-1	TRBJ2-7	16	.	CASSESPGQGSLEQYF	TGCGCCAGCAGTGAGTCCCCGGGACAGGGAAGTCTCGAGCAGTACTTC
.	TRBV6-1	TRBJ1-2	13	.	CASSDVRNYGYTF	TGTGCCAGCAGTGACGTACGGAACTATGGCTACACCTTC
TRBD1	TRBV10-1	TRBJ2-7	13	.	CASSQGDSYEQYF	TGCGCCAGCAGCCAGGGGGATTCCTACGAGCAGTACTTC
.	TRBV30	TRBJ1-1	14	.	CAWASGGLGTEAFF	TGTGCCTGGGCATCGGGAGGGCTGGGCACTGAAGCTTTCTTT
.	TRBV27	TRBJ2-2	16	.	CASSLLAGVSTGELFF	TGTGCCAGCAGTTTACTGGCAGGGGTGAGCACCGGGGAGCTGTTTTTT
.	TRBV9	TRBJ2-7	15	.	CASSVSGLSSYEQYF	TGTGCCAGCAGCGTAAGCGGATTAAGCTCCTACGAGCAGTACTTC
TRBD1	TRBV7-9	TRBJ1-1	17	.	CASSFQQGALMNTEAFF	TGTGCCAGCAGCTTCCAACAGGGGGCCCTTATGAACACTGAAGCTTTCTTT
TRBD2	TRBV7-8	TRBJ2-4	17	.	CASSLERGAYAKNIQYF	TGTGCCAGCAGCTTAGAGCGGGGGGCGTATGCCAAAAACATTCAGTACTTC
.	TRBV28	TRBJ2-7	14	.	CASSFETTNLRQYF	TGTGCCAGCAGTTTCGAGACTACTAACCTACGCCAGTACTTC
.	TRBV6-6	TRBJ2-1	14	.	CATLRVPSVDEQFF	TGTGCCACCCTTAGGGTACCATCGGTCGATGAGCAGTTCTTC
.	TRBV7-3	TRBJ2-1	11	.	CASSSPDEQFF	TGTGCCAGCAGCTCCCCGGATGAGCAGTTCTTC
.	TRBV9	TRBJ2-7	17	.	CASSVVALDRKGYEQYF	TGTGCCAGCAGCGTAGTGGCTCTGGATAGGAAAGGCTACGAGCAGTACTTC
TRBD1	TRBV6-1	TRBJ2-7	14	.	CASSEYTGAYEQYF	TGTGCCAGCAGTGAATATACAGGGGCCTACGAGCAGTACTTC
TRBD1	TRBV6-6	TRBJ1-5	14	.	CASTKQGSGQPQHF	TGTGCCAGCACTAAACAGGGGTCTGGTCAGCCCCAGCATTTT